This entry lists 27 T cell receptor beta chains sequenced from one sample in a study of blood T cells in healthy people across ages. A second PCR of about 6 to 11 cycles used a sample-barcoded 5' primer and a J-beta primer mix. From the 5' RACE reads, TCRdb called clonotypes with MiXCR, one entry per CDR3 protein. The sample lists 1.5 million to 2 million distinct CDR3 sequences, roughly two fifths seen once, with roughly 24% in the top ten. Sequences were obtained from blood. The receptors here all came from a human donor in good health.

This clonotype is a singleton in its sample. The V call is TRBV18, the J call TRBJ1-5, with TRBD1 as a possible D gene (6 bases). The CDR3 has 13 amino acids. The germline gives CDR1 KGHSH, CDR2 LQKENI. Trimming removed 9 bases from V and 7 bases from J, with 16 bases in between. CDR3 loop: CASFTGNGQPQHF. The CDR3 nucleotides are TGTGCCAGTTTTACAGGGAACGGGCAGCCCCAGCATTTT.

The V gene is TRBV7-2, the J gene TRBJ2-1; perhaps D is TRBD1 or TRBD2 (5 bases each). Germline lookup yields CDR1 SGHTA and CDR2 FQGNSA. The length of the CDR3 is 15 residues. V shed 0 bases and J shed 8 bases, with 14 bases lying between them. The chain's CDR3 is CASSLAGTHGDEQFF. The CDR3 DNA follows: TGTGCCAGCAGCTTAGCCGGGACCCATGGGGATGAGCAGTTCTTC.

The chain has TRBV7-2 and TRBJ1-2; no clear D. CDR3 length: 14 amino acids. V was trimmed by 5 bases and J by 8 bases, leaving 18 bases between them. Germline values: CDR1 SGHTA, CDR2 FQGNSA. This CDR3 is CASSPQRNGEGYTF. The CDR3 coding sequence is TGTGCCAGCAGCCCACAAAGAAACGGGGAGGGCTACACCTTC. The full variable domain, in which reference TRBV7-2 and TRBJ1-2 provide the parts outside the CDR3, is GAGVSQSPSNKVTEKGKDVELRCDPISGHTALYWYRQSLGQGLEFLIYFQGNSAPDKSGLPSDRFSAERTGGSVSTLTIQRTQQEDSAVYLCASSPQRNGEGYTFGSGTRLTVV.

CDR3 residues: CASSAGTTNCEQYF. The CDR3 DNA reads TGTGCCAGCAGCGCCGGGACTACCAACTGCGAGCAGTACTTC. V usage is TRBV6-1 and J usage is TRBJ2-5; 7 nucleotides agree with TRBD2. TRBJ2-7 matches the DNA end more closely, so the J call is doubtful. There are 14 residues in the CDR3. Germline CDR1 is MNHNS and CDR2 is SASEGT.

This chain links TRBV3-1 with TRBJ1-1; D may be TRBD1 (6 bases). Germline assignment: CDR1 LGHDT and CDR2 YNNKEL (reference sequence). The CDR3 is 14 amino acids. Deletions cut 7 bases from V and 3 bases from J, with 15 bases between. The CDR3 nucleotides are TGTGCCAGCAACCTCGGGGGGCGCGACACTGAAGCTTTCTTT. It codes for CASNLGGRDTEAFF.

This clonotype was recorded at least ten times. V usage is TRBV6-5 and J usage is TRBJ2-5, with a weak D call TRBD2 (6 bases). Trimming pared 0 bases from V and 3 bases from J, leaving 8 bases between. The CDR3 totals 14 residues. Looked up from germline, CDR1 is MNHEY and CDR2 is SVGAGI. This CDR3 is CASSYSGGKETQYF. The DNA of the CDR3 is TGTGCCAGCAGTTACTCCGGGGGAAAAGAGACCCAGTACTTC.

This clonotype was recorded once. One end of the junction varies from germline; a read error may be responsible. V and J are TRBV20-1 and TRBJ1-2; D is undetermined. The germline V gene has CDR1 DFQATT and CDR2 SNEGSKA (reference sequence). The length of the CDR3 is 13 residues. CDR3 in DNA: TGCAGTGCTAGAGTTTCAGCTAACTATGACTACACCTTC. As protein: CSARVSANYDYTF.

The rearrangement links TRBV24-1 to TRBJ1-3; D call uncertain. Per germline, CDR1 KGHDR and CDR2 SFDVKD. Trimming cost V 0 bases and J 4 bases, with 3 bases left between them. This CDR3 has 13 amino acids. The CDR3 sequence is CATSDLTGNTIYF. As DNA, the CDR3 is TGTGCCACCAGTGATTTGACAGGAAACACCATATATTTT.

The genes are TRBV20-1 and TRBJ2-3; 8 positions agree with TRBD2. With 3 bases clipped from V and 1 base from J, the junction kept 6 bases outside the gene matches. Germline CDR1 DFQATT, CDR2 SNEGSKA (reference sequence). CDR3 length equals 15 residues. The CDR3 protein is CSARSSGGGTDTQYF. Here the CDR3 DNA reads TGCAGTGCTAGGTCTTCCGGGGGGGGCACAGATACGCAGTATTTT.

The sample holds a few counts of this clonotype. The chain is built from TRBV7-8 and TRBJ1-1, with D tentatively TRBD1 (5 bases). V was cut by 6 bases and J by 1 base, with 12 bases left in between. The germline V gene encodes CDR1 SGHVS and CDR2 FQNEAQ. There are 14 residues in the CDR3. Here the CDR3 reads CASSRGDRNTEAFF. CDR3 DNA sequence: TGTGCCAGCAGTAGGGGTGACAGGAACACTGAAGCTTTCTTT. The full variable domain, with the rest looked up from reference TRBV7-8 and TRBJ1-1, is GAGVSQSPRYKVAKRGQDVALRCDPISGHVSLFWYQQALGQGPEFLTYFQNEAQLDKSGLPSDRFFAERPEGSVSTLKIQRTQQEDSAVYLCASSRGDRNTEAFFGQGTRLTVV.

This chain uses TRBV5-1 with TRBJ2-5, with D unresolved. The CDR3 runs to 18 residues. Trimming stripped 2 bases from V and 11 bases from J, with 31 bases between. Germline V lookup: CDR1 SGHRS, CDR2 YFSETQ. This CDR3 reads CASSFALAAFTSANEQYF. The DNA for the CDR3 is TGCGCCAGCAGCTTTGCCTTGGCAGCCTTCACCTCGGCCAATGAGCAGTACTTC.

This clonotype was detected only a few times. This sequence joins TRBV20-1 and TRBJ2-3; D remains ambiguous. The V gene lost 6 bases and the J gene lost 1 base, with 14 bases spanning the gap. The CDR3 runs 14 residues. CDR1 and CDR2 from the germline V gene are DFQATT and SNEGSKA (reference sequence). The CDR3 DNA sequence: TGCAGTGCGAGTGGGGAAGTGGGCACAGATACGCAGTATTTT. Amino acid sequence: CSASGEVGTDTQYF.

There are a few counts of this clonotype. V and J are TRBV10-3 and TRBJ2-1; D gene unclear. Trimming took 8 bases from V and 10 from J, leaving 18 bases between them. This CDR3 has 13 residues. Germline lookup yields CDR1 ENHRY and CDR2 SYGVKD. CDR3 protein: CAIGMDLGSEQFF. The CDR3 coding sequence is TGTGCCATCGGGATGGACCTGGGTAGCGAGCAGTTCTTC.

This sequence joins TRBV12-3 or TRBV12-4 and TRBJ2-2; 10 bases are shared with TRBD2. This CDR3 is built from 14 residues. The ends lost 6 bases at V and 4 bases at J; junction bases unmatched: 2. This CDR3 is CASRLAGTTGELFF. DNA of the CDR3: TGTGCCAGCAGACTAGCGGGGACCACCGGGGAGCTGTTTTTT.

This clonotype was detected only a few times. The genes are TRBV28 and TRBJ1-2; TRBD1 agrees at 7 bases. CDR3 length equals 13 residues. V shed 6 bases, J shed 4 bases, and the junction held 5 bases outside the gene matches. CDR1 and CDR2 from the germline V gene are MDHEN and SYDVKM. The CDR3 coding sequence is TGTGCCAGCAGCCGGGACAGCCTCTATGGCTACACCTTC. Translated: CASSRDSLYGYTF.

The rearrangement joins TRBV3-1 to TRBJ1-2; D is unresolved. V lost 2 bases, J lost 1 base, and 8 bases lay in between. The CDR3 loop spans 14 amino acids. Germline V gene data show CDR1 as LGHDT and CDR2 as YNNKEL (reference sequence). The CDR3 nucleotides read TGTGCCAGCAGCCAACGGCAGGATAACTATGGCTACACCTTC. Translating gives CASSQRQDNYGYTF.

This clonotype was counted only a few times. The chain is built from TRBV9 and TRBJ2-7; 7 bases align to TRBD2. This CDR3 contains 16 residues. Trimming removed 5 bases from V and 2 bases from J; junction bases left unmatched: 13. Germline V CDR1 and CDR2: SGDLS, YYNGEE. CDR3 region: CASSPTAGRGTYEQYF. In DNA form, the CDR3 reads TGTGCCAGCAGTCCTACGGCTGGGCGGGGGACCTACGAGCAGTACTTC.

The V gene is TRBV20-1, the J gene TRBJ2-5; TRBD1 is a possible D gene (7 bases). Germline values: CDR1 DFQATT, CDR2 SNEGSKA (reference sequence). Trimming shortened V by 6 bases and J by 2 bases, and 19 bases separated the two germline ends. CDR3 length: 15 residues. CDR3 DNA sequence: TGCAGTGCACCGCGCGGGACAGCGACACAAGAGACCCAGTACTTC. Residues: CSAPRGTATQETQYF.

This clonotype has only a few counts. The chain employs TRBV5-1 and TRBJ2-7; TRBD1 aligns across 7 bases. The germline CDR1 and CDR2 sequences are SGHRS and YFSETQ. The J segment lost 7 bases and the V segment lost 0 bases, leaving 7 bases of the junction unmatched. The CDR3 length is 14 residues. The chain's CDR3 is CASSLGQGVEEQYF. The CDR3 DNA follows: TGCGCCAGCAGCTTGGGACAGGGCGTAGAGGAGCAGTACTTC.

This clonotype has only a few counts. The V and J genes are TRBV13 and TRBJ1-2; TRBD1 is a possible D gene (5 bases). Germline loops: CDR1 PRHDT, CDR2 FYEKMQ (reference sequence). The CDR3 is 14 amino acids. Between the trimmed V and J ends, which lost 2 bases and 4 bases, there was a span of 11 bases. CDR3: CASSLSRDPYGYTF. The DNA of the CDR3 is TGTGCCAGCAGCTTAAGTAGGGACCCCTATGGCTACACCTTC.

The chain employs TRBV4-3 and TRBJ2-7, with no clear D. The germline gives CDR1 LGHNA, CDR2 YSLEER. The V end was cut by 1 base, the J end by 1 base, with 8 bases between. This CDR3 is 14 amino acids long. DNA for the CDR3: TGCGCCAGCAGCCAAGGCCGGGTTTCCTACGAGCAGTACTTC. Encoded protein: CASSQGRVSYEQYF.

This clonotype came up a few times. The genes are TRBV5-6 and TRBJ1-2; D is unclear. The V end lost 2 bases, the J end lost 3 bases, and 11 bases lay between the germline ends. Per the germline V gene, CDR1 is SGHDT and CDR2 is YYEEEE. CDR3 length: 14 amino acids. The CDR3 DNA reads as TGTGCCAGCAGCTTCCCCGACGGCCACTATGGCTACACCTTC. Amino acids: CASSFPDGHYGYTF.

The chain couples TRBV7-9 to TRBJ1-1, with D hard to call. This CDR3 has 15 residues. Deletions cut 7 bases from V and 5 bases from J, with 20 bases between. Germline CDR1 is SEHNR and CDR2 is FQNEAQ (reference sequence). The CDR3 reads CASNRGEGSRTEAFF. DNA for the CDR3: TGTGCCAGCAACCGCGGGGAAGGGAGTCGAACTGAAGCTTTCTTT.

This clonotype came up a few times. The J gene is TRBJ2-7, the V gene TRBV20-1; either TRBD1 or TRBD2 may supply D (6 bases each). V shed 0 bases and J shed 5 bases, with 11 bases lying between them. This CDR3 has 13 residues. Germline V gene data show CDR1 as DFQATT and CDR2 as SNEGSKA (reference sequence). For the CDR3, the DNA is TGCAGTGCTAGAGACGGGGGCGAGAACGAGCAGTACTTC. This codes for CSARDGGENEQYF.

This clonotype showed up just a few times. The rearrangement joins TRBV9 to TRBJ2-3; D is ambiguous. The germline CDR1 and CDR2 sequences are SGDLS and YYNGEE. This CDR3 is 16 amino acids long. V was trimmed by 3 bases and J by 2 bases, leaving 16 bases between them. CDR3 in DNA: TGTGCCAGCAGCGCAGTGGTAACGGTCGACACAGATACGCAGTATTTT. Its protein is CASSAVVTVDTDTQYF.

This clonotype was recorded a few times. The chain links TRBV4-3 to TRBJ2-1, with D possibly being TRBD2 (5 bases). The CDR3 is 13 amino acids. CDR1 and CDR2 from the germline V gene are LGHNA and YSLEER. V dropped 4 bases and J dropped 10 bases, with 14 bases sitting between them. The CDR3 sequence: CASSPLGDYEQFF. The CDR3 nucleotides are TGCGCCAGCAGCCCCCTGGGTGACTACGAGCAGTTCTTC.

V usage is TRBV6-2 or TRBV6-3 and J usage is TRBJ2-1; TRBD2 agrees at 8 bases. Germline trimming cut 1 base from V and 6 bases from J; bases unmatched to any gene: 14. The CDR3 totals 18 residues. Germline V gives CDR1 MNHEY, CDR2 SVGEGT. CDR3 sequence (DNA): TGTGCCAGCAGTTACTTCCCGACCGGGACTAGTGGGGCCAATGAGCAGTTCTTC. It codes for CASSYFPTGTSGANEQFF.